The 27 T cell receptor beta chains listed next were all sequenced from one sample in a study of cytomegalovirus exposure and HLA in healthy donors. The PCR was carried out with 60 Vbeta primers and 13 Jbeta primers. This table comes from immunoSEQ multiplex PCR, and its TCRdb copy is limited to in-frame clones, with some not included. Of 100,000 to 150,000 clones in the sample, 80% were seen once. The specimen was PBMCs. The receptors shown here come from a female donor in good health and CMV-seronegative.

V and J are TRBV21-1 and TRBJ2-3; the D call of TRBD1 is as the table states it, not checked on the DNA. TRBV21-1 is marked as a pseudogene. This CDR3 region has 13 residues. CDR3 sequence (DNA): TGTGCCAGCAGCATTGGGGCCACAGATACGCAGTATTTT. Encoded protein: CASSIGATDTQYF.

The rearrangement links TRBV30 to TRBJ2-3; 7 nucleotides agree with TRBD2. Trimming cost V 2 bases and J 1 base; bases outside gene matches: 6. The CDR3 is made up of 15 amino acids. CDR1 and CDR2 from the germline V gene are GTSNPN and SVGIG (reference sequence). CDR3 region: CAWSLPSGGTDTQYF. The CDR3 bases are TGTGCCTGGAGTCTCCCTAGCGGAGGCACAGATACGCAGTATTTT.

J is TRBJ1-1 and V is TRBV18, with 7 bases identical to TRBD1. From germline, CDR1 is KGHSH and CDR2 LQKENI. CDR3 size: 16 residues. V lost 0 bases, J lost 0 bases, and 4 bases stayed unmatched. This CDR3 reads CASSPPSRGMNTEAFF. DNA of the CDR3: TGTGCCAGCTCACCACCGTCCAGGGGGATGAACACTGAAGCTTTCTTT.

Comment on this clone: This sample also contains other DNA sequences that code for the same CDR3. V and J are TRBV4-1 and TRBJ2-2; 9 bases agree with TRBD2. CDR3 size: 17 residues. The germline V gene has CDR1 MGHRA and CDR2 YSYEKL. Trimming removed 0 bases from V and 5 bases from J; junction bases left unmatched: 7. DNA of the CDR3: TGCGCCAGCAGCCAAGAAAGCGGCGGGGGGGGTACCGGGGAGCTGTTTTTT. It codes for CASSQESGGGGTGELFF.

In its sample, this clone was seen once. CDR3 nucleotides: TGTGCCAGCAGCTTAGTCAGGGAACAGGCGGAAAAACTGTTTTTT. Translated, it gives CASSLVREQAEKLFF. The chain carries TRBV11-2 and TRBJ1-4, with D possibly being TRBD1 (5 bases). The germline V gene encodes CDR1 SGHAT and CDR2 FQNNGV. The CDR3 has 15 residues. V lost 1 base and J lost 8, with 14 bases in between.

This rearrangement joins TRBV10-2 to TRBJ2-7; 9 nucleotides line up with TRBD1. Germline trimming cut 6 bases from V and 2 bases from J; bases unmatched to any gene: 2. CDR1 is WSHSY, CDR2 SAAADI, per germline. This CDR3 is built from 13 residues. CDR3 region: CASRQGAPYEQYF. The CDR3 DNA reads TGCGCCAGCAGACAGGGGGCTCCCTACGAGCAGTACTTC.

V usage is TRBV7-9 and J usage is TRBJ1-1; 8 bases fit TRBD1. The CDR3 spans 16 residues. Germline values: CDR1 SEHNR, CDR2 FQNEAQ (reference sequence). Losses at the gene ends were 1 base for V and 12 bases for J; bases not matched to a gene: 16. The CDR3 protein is CASSLGPGGRGGWTFF. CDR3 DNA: TGTGCCAGCAGCTTAGGGCCAGGGGGCAGAGGAGGCTGGACTTTCTTT.

The CDR3 protein is CASSLVAGEQFF. The CDR3 DNA sequence: TGTGCCAGCAGCTTGGTAGCGGGTGAGCAGTTCTTC. V is TRBV5-6 and J is TRBJ2-1; 7 bases agree with TRBD2. Unmatched junction bases numbered 0, after V lost 0 bases and J lost 9 bases. CDR1 and CDR2 from the germline V gene are SGHDT and YYEEEE. The CDR3 covers 12 residues.

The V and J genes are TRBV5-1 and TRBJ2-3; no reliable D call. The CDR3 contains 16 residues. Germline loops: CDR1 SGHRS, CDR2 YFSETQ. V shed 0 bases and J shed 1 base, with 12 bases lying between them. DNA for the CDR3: TGCGCCAGCAGCTTGGCCACCACCGAGGGCACAGATACGCAGTATTTT. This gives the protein CASSLATTEGTDTQYF.

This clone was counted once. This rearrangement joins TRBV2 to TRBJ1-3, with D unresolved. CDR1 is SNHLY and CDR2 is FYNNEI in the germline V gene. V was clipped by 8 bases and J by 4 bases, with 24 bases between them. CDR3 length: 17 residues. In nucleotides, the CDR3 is TGTGCCAGCTCCCCGGAATTGGTGGGAAGAGGGGGAAACACCATATATTTT. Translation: CASSPELVGRGGNTIYF.

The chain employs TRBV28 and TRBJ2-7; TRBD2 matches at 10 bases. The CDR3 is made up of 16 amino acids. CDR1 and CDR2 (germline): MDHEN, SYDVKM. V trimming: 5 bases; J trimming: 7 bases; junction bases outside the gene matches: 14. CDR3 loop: CASSAPPGSGRVEQYF. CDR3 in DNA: TGTGCCAGCAGTGCCCCCCCCGGGAGCGGGAGGGTTGAGCAGTACTTC.

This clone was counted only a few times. CDR3 in amino acids: CASRRTSGGVGELFF. Here the CDR3 DNA reads TGTGCCAGCAGGCGGACTAGCGGGGGAGTCGGGGAGCTGTTTTTT. This rearrangement joins TRBV6-1 to TRBJ2-2, with 13 bases fitting TRBD2. Germline CDR1 and CDR2: MNHNS and SASEGT. The CDR3 sequence is 15 residues long. V lost 6 bases and J lost 7; bases outside the gene matches: 5.

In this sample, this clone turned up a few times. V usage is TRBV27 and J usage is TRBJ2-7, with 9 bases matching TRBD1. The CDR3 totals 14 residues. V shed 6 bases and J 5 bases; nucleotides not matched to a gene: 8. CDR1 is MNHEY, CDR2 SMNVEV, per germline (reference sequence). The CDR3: CASRPQGAGDEQYF. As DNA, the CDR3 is TGTGCCAGCAGGCCACAGGGGGCCGGGGACGAGCAGTACTTC.

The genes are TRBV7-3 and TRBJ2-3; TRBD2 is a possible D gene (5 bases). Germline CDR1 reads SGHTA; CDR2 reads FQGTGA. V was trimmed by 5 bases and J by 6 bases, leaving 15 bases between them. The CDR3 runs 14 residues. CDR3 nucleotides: TGTGCCAGCAGCCGAGGGCCCGCTGGGGATACGCAGTATTTT. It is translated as CASSRGPAGDTQYF.

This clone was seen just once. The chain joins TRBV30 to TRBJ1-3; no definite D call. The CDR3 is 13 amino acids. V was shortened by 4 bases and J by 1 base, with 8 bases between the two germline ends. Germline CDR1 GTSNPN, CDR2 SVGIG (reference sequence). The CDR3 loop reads CAWMGGSGNTIYF. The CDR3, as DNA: TGTGCCTGGATGGGAGGGTCTGGAAACACCATATATTTT.

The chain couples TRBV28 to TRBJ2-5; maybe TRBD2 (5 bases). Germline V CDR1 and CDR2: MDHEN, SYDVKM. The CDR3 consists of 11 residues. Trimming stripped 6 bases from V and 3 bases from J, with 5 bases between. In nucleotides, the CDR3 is TGTGCCAGCAGGGGAGAAGAGACCCAGTACTTC. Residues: CASRGEETQYF.

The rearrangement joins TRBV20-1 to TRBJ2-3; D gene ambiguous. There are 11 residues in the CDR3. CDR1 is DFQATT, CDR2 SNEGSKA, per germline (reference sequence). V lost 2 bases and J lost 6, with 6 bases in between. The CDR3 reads CSARFGDTQYF. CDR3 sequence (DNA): TGCAGTGCTAGATTCGGTGATACGCAGTATTTT.

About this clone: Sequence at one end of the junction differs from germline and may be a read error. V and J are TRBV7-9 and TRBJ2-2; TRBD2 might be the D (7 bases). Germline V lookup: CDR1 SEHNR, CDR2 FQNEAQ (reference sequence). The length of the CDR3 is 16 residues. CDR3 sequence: CSSSLRGGSLTGELFF. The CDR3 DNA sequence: TGTTCCAGCAGCTTAAGGGGGGGGTCGTTGACCGGGGAGCTGTTTTTT.

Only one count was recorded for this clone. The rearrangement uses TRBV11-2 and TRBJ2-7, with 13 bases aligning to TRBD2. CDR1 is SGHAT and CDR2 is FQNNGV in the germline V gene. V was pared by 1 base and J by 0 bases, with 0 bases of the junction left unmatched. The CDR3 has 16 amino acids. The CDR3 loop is CASSLGTSGSSYEQYF. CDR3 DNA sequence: TGTGCCAGCAGCTTAGGGACTAGCGGGAGCTCCTACGAGCAGTACTTC.

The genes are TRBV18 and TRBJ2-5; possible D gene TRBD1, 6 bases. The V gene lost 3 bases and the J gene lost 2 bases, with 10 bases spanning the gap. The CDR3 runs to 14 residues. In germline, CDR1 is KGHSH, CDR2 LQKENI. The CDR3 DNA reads TGTGCCAGCTCACCCTTTGGACAGCAAGAGACCCAGTACTTC. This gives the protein CASSPFGQQETQYF.

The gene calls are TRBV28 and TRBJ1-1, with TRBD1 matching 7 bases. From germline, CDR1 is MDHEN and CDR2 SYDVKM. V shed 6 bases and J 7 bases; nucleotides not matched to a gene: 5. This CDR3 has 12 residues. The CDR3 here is CASRGQVLEAFF. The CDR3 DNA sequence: TGTGCCAGCAGAGGACAGGTCCTTGAAGCTTTCTTT.

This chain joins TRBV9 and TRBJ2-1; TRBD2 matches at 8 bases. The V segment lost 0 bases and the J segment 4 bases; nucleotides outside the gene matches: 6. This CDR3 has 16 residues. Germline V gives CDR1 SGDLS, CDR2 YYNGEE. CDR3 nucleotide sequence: TGTGCCAGCAGCGTAGGACTAGCGAGTACGTACAATGAGCAGTTCTTC. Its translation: CASSVGLASTYNEQFF.

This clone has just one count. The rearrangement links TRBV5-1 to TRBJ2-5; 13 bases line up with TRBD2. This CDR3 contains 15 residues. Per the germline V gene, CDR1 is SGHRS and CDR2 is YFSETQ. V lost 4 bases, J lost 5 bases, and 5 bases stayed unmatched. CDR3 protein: CASSMGLAGWETQYF. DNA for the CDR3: TGCGCCAGCAGCATGGGACTAGCGGGGTGGGAGACCCAGTACTTC.

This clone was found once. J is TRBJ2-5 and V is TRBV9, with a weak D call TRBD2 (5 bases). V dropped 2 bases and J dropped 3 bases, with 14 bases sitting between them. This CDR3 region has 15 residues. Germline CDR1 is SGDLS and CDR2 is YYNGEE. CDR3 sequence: CASSVGDYSEETQYF. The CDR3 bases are TGTGCCAGCAGCGTGGGAGACTATTCCGAAGAGACCCAGTACTTC. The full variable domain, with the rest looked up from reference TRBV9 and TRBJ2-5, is DSGVTQTPKHLITATGQRVTLRCSPRSGDLSVYWYQQSLDQGLQFLIQYYNGEERAKGNILERFSAQQFPDLHSELNLSSLELGDSALYFCASSVGDYSEETQYFGPGTRLLVL.

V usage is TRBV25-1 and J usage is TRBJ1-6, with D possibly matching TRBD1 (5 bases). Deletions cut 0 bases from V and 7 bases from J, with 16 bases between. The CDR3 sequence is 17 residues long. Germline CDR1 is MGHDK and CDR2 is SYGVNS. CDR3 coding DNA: TGTGCCAGCAGTGAATATTTCCCGGGGGGAACAAATTCACCCCTCCACTTT. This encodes CASSEYFPGGTNSPLHF.

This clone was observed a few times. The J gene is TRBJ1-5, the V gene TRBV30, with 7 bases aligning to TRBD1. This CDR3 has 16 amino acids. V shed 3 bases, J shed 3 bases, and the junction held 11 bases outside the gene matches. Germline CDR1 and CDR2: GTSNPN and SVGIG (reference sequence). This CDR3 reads CAWRRTGANLNQPQHF. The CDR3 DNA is TGTGCCTGGAGGCGAACAGGGGCCAATCTCAATCAGCCCCAGCATTTT.

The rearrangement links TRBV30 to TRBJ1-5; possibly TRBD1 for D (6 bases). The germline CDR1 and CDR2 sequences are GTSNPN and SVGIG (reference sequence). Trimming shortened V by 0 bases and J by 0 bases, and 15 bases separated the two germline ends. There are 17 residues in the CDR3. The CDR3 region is CAWSVGGGQNSNQPQHF. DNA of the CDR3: TGTGCCTGGAGTGTGGGCGGTGGACAGAATAGCAATCAGCCCCAGCATTTT.